This T cell receptor (beta chain) was recorded in a study of cytomegalovirus exposure and HLA in healthy donors. General study findings and limits: Earlier results showed most TCR beta V segments being productive about 87% or about 30% of the time.

In the case of this clone: Its matching antigen is unknown.

Trimming removed 2 bases at V and 4 bases at J, with 14 bases between. CDR3 size: 14 residues. Germline lookup yields CDR1 GTSNPN and CDR2 SVGIG (reference sequence). The primer mix had 60 Vbeta and 13 Jbeta primers. Measured with immunoSEQ multiplex PCR; TCRdb has only the in-frame clones, and not every one. Its clone listing holds around 27,000 clones. The chain links TRBV30 to TRBJ1-2; a possible D gene is TRBD1 (6 bases). Specimen: PBMCs. The clonotype originates from a man aged 25 to 40 in good health and CMV-seronegative. CDR3 protein: CAWSSQGLGYGYTF. The CDR3 bases are TGTGCCTGGAGTTCACAGGGATTGGGCTATGGCTACACCTTC.